Listed below are T cell receptor beta chains from one sample, sequenced in a study of PD-L1 blockade in urothelial cancer. Sequenced by immunoSEQ multiplex PCR; TCRdb stores in-frame clones only, minus some. This table holds 120,000 or so clones, 86% found once. Sequencing used PBMCs, obtained around atezolizumab (anti-PD-L1) treatment. These receptors were taken from a man aged 50 or older with urothelial cancer. The CDR3 runs from the conserved cysteine through the conserved F or W. D genes are given only for firm matches. Some rows mark clone size as missing; the rest say once, few, many or name a class of expanded clone.

>.|TRBJ1-1|.|TRBV19
CASSLIGVTNTEAFF
TGTGCCAGTAGCCTCATCGGGGTAACGAACACTGAAGCTTTCTTT
>TRBD2|TRBJ2-5|.|TRBV4-2
CASSQERLAGGRETQYF
TGTGCCAGCAGCCAAGAGAGACTAGCGGGAGGGAGGGAGACCCAGTACTTC
>.|TRBJ1-1|.|TRBV5-1
CASTLTGAEAFF
TGCGCCAGCACCTTGACGGGGGCTGAAGCTTTCTTT
>TRBD1|TRBJ2-1|.|TRBV2
CASNPGTVYNEQFF
TGTGCCAGCAACCCCGGGACAGTCTACAATGAGCAGTTCTTC
>TRBD1|TRBJ2-5|.|TRBV13
CASRSTGVPETQYF
TGTGCCAGCAGGTCGACAGGGGTCCCAGAGACCCAGTACTTC
>TRBD1|TRBJ2-1|.|TRBV7-9
CASSLYGTDHNEQFF
TGTGCCAGCAGCTTATATGGGACAGATCACAATGAGCAGTTCTTC
>.|TRBJ1-1|.|TRBV28
CASSFAALPEAFF
TGTGCCAGCAGTTTTGCGGCCCTTCCTGAAGCTTTCTTT
>TRBD1|TRBJ2-2|.|TRBV18
CASSDRTGGTGELFF
TGTGCCAGCTCAGATCGGACAGGGGGAACCGGGGAGCTGTTTTTT
>TRBD1|TRBJ1-4|.|TRBV7-3
CASSPPRDRRRKLFF
TGTGCCAGCAGCCCCCCCCGGGACAGGAGGCGAAAACTGTTTTTT
>.|TRBJ2-4|.|TRBV27
CASSPELAKNIQYF
TGTGCCAGCAGTCCTGAGCTAGCCAAAAACATTCAGTACTTC
>TRBD2|TRBJ2-3|.|TRBV5-4
CASKREMDTQYF
TGTGCCAGCAAGCGGGAAATGGATACGCAGTATTTT
>.|TRBJ1-2|.|TRBV6-1
CATTYGHDYGYTF
TGTGCCACGACTTACGGACACGACTATGGCTACACCTTC
>.|TRBJ2-3|.|TRBV7-9
CASSLGGYTVADTQYF
TGTGCCAGCAGCTTAGGAGGGTATACGGTTGCAGATACGCAGTATTTT
>.|TRBJ2-7|.|TRBV10-3
CAISQASYEQYF
TGTGCCATCAGCCAGGCCTCTTACGAGCAGTACTTC
>.|TRBJ2-7|.|TRBV6-1
CASRYSVTYEQYF
TGTGCCAGCAGGTACAGTGTAACCTACGAGCAGTACTTC
>.|TRBJ1-1|.|TRBV28
CASSLRINEAFF
TGTGCCAGCAGCCTGAGGATAAATGAAGCTTTCTTT
>TRBD1|TRBJ2-1|.|TRBV5-1
CASTGTGGANNEQFF
TGCGCCAGCACCGGGACAGGGGGCGCGAACAATGAGCAGTTCTTC
>TRBD2|TRBJ2-2|.|TRBV7-2
CASSHSLAGYTGELFF
TGTGCCAGCAGCCATTCACTAGCGGGTTACACCGGGGAGCTGTTTTTT
>.|TRBJ1-6|.|TRBV10-2
CASSESQGSGSPLHF
TGCGCCAGCAGTGAGTCCCAGGGATCAGGGTCACCCCTCCACTTT
>TRBD2|TRBJ2-7|.|TRBV5-6
CASSLLAGGWYEQYF
TGTGCCAGCAGCTTACTAGCGGGAGGGTGGTACGAGCAGTACTTC
>TRBD2|TRBJ2-3|.|TRBV28
CASSSPTSLNTQYF
TGTGCCAGCAGTTCCCCGACTAGCTTAAATACGCAGTATTTT
>.|TRBJ1-1|.|TRBV5-1
CASLLVPGDTEAFF
TGCGCCAGCCTACTTGTGCCGGGGGACACTGAAGCTTTCTTT
>.|TRBJ1-3|many|TRBV6-5
CASSRTVSGNTIYF
TGTGCCAGCAGTCGTACAGTCTCTGGAAACACCATATATTTT
>TRBD1|TRBJ1-4|.|TRBV5-4
CASSLAGTVNEKLFF
TGTGCCAGCAGCTTGGCCGGGACAGTTAATGAAAAACTGTTTTTT
>TRBD1|TRBJ1-1|once|TRBV27
CASRRTGRGTEAFF
TGTGCCAGCAGGAGGACAGGGAGAGGCACTGAAGCTTTCTTT
>.|TRBJ2-2|.|TRBV9
CASSRGRERPGELFF
TGTGCCAGCAGCCGGGGGCGGGAGAGGCCCGGGGAGCTGTTTTTT
>TRBD1|TRBJ2-2|.|TRBV28
CASSRTGGRRTGELFF
TGTGCCAGCAGTCGGACAGGGGGGCGTCGAACCGGGGAGCTGTTTTTT
>TRBD2|TRBJ2-7|once|TRBV10-2
CASRGPGLREGLSYEQYF
TGCGCCAGCAGGGGGCCGGGGCTGCGGGAGGGCCTCTCCTACGAGCAGTACTTC
>.|TRBJ1-2|.|TRBV30
CAWSWDMAYGYTF
TGTGCCTGGAGCTGGGACATGGCCTATGGCTACACCTTC
>.|TRBJ2-5|.|TRBV7-2
CASSLMGAAGRQYF
TGTGCCAGCAGCTTAATGGGGGCAGCCGGGCGCCAGTACTTC
>TRBD2|TRBJ2-7|.|TRBV6-5
CATRAVLAAYEQYF
TGTGCCACCCGGGCCGTACTAGCGGCCTACGAGCAGTACTTC
>.|TRBJ1-6|.|TRBV30
CAWKRAGPSYNSPLHF
TGTGCCTGGAAGAGGGCAGGACCGTCCTATAATTCACCCCTCCACTTT
>TRBD1|TRBJ2-2|once|TRBV7-7
CASSTDRGAGELFF
TGTGCTAGCAGCACGGACAGGGGGGCCGGGGAGCTGTTTTTT
>.|TRBJ2-1|.|TRBV19
CASSSLAARVKFF
TGTGCCAGTAGCAGCTTAGCGGCCCGGGTTAAGTTCTTC
>.|TRBJ2-3|.|TRBV7-2
CASSRVVGTRADTQYF
TGTGCCAGCAGCCGGGTGGTGGGGACAAGGGCAGATACGCAGTATTTT
>TRBD2|TRBJ2-7|.|TRBV7-2
CASSGTSGKAYEQYF
TGTGCCAGCTCTGGGACTAGCGGGAAAGCCTACGAGCAGTACTTC
>.|TRBJ1-1|few|TRBV7-9
CASSLKGRENTEAFF
TGTGCCAGCAGCTTAAAGGGGAGGGAGAACACTGAAGCTTTCTTT
>.|TRBJ1-3|.|TRBV18
CASSLDWSGNTIYF
TGTGCCAGCTCCCTTGACTGGTCGGGAAACACCATATATTTT
>TRBD2|TRBJ2-1|.|TRBV5-4
CASSRGEGGDEQFF
TGTGCCAGCAGCCGGGGGGAGGGAGGCGATGAGCAGTTCTTC
>TRBD1|TRBJ1-1|few|TRBV19
CASSMGTGSPLNTEAFF
TGTGCCAGTAGTATGGGGACAGGATCCCCTCTGAACACTGAAGCTTTCTTT
>TRBD1|TRBJ1-5|.|TRBV19
CASSESGTGQPQHF
TGTGCCAGTAGTGAAAGCGGGACAGGCCAGCCCCAGCATTTT
>TRBD1|TRBJ1-4|.|TRBV5-1
CASSLIGTATNEKLFF
TGCGCCAGCAGCCTTATTGGGACAGCAACTAATGAAAAACTGTTTTTT
>.|TRBJ2-1|.|TRBV30
CAWSAGTRYNEQFF
TGTGCCTGGAGCGCCGGGACTCGCTACAATGAGCAGTTCTTC
>TRBD1|TRBJ2-7|.|TRBV19
CASSTGGGYEQYF
TGTGCCAGTAGTACAGGGGGCGGGTACGAGCAGTACTTC
>TRBD2|TRBJ2-7|.|TRBV19
CASSLRRTSFDEQYF
TGTGCCAGTAGTTTACGAAGGACTAGCTTCGACGAGCAGTACTTC
>TRBD1|TRBJ2-3|.|TRBV5-1
CASSSSGGAPDTQYF
TGCGCCAGCAGCTCCTCAGGGGGCGCCCCAGATACGCAGTATTTT
>TRBD2|TRBJ2-1|.|TRBV5-1
CASSLGGGRAYNEQFF
TGCGCCAGCAGCTTGGGAGGCGGGAGGGCCTACAATGAGCAGTTCTTC
>TRBD2|TRBJ2-7|.|TRBV6-5
CASRRTSEGYEQYF
TGTGCCAGCAGGAGGACTAGCGAAGGGTACGAGCAGTACTTC
>TRBD1|TRBJ1-6|.|TRBV27
CASRDRGVGYNSPLHF
TGTGCCAGCAGAGACAGGGGCGTCGGTTATAATTCACCCCTCCACTTT
>.|TRBJ1-5|.|TRBV6-1
CASSEGPDQPQHF
TGTGCCAGCAGTGAAGGCCCGGATCAGCCCCAGCATTTT
>.|TRBJ2-7|.|TRBV2
CASRQIPIDEQYF
TGTGCCAGCAGGCAGATTCCGATTGACGAGCAGTACTTC
>TRBD1|TRBJ2-5|.|TRBV11-2
CASSLGTGTGRETQYF
TGTGCCAGCAGCTTAGGTACCGGGACAGGGAGAGAGACCCAGTACTTC
>.|TRBJ1-1|once|TRBV5-6
CASSQYTEAFF
TGTGCCAGCAGCCAGTACACTGAAGCTTTCTTT